This T cell receptor beta chain derives from a study of blood T cell repertoires in COVID-19. Across the whole study: PBMCs, B-cell-depleted T cells, or T cells were the source of the cDNA or gDNA that made up the material.

V dropped 7 bases and J dropped 6 bases, with 12 bases sitting between them. The CDR3 extends over 11 amino acids. Looked up from germline, CDR1 is SQVTM and CDR2 is ANQGSEA. Authors' data handling: Counts of nucleated cells, estimated from reference gene primer amplification, were obtained. The table came from immunoSEQ multiplex PCR; TCRdb's copy has only in-frame clones and leaves some out. That table furnishes V, J and clone size, whereas the DNA furnished D and trimming. The sample lists approximately 230,000 clones; roughly nine tenths were seen once. Material: peripheral blood. The chain couples TRBV29-1 to TRBJ1-2; D is ambiguous. This receptor was taken from a man aged 18 to 29 with active or convalescent COVID-19. The CDR3 spells CSDEAVNGYTF. In DNA form, the CDR3 reads TGCAGCGATGAGGCAGTAAATGGCTACACCTTC.